What follows is one T cell receptor beta chain and its context. Participant-given clinical history determined each cohort assignment. As originally analysed: Reference gene primer amplification yielded estimated nucleated cell counts. The repertoire was sequenced with immunoSEQ multiplex PCR; TCRdb's copy has only in-frame clones and lacks some. V, J and clone size are those of that table, while D and trimming were read from the DNA. The profile shows 250,000 to 300,000 clones, about 89% of them singletons. This entry comes from a study of blood T cell repertoires in COVID-19. Turning to the study itself: COVID-19 samples, acute and convalescent, were from the United States, Italy and Spain.

The sample consisted of PBMCs or T cells enriched from blood (not recorded which). This clonotype was obtained from a woman aged 40 to 50 who had recovered from COVID-19.

The CDR3 is CAWRTAGPGAWEQFF. The DNA of the CDR3 is TGTGCCTGGAGGACCGCAGGGCCGGGTGCATGGGAGCAGTTCTTC. The genes are TRBV30 and TRBJ2-1, with a weak D call TRBD1 (5 bases). V shed 3 bases and J shed 10 bases, with 22 bases lying between them. The length of the CDR3 is 15 residues. The V gene's germline CDR1 is GTSNPN and CDR2 SVGIG (reference sequence).